These T cell receptor beta chains were read from a single sample in a study of T cell changes during pregnancy in multiple sclerosis. TCRdb's table, derived via immunoSEQ multiplex PCR, lists solely in-frame clones and lacks some. The repertoire holds some 40,000 clones, with around 90% as singletons. Sequencing used CD4+ T cells from peripheral blood mononuclear cells, obtained in the second trimester of pregnancy. The source is a female donor with multiple sclerosis, enrolled in a pregnancy study. Each CDR3 is given with its conserved first and last residue. The order of the fields is D gene, J gene, clone size, V gene, CDR3 protein, CDR3 DNA. A D gene is named only where the DNA matches it firmly. Some rows mark clone size as missing; the rest say once, few, many or name a class of expanded clone.

TRBD2	TRBJ2-7	.	TRBV7-2	CASSPGSGRDEQYF	TGTGCCAGCAGCCCTGGTAGCGGGAGGGACGAGCAGTACTTC
.	TRBJ1-2	.	TRBV7-9	CASSPDSYGYTF	TGTGCCAGCAGCCCCGACAGCTATGGCTACACCTTC
.	TRBJ2-5	.	TRBV27	CASSLTHRETQYF	TGTGCCAGCAGTTTAACACACAGAGAGACCCAGTACTTC
TRBD2	TRBJ2-1	.	TRBV27	CASSSQAGVFPKGSYNEQFF	TGTGCCAGCAGTAGCCAAGCGGGAGTCTTCCCAAAAGGCTCCTACAATGAGCAGTTCTTC
TRBD1	TRBJ2-1	.	TRBV7-9	CASSQGQGWHEQFF	TGTGCCAGCAGCCAGGGACAGGGGTGGCATGAGCAGTTCTTC
.	TRBJ1-2	.	TRBV19	CASTPSGRGNYGYTF	TGTGCCAGTACCCCGTCCGGCAGGGGCAACTATGGCTACACCTTC
TRBD1	TRBJ1-5	.	TRBV30	CASSPGQGDQPQHF	TGTGCCTCATCTCCGGGACAGGGGGATCAGCCCCAGCATTTT
.	TRBJ1-1	.	TRBV9	CASSVGETATMNTEAFF	TGTGCCAGCAGCGTAGGAGAGACAGCAACCATGAACACTGAAGCTTTCTTT
TRBD1	TRBJ2-5	.	TRBV5-1	CASSSGTGRETQYF	TGCGCCAGCAGCTCCGGGACAGGGCGGGAGACCCAGTACTTC
.	TRBJ2-3	.	TRBV4-2	CASSPTEISTDTQYF	TGTGCCAGCAGTCCAACGGAGATCAGCACAGATACGCAGTATTTT
TRBD2	TRBJ2-2	.	TRBV9	CASSVGVAGGHTGELFF	TGTGCCAGCAGCGTAGGGGTAGCGGGAGGTCACACCGGGGAGCTGTTTTTT
.	TRBJ2-7	.	TRBV5-6	CASSPTGNPYEQYF	TGTGCCAGCAGCCCCACAGGGAACCCCTACGAGCAGTACTTC
TRBD2	TRBJ2-2	.	TRBV2	CASGREPELFF	TGTGCCAGCGGGCGGGAGCCGGAGCTGTTTTTT
TRBD2	TRBJ2-7	.	TRBV25-1	CASSESGASGLYEQYF	TGTGCCAGCAGTGAATCCGGGGCTAGCGGCCTCTACGAGCAGTACTTC
TRBD2	TRBJ2-1	.	TRBV28	CASSSGLAGAQQFF	TGTGCCAGCAGTTCGGGACTAGCGGGAGCTCAGCAGTTCTTC
.	TRBJ2-1	.	TRBV6-5	CASSYSPGEYNEQFF	TGTGCCAGCAGTTATTCTCCGGGAGAGTACAATGAGCAGTTCTTC
TRBD2	TRBJ2-7	.	TRBV6-5	CASKLAGGSQYEQYF	TGTGCCAGCAAACTAGCGGGAGGGTCCCAATACGAGCAGTACTTC
.	TRBJ2-3	.	TRBV5-1	CASSRGDLGRGAADTQYF	TGCGCCAGCTCCCGCGGGGATCTTGGTCGGGGTGCCGCAGATACGCAGTATTTT
.	TRBJ2-7	.	TRBV4-3	CASSQNGRSHEQYF	TGCGCCAGCAGCCAGAACGGAAGGAGTCACGAGCAGTACTTC
.	TRBJ2-7	.	TRBV27	CASRRGSSGLYSSYEQYF	TGTGCCTCACGAAGAGGTTCCTCTGGACTCTACAGCTCCTACGAGCAGTACTTC
.	TRBJ2-2	once	TRBV29-1	CSVEGRENTGELFF	TGCAGCGTTGAAGGGAGGGAGAACACCGGGGAGCTGTTTTTT
.	TRBJ2-4	.	TRBV2	CASSEEDVWGVAKNIQYF	TGTGCCAGCAGTGAAGAGGACGTGTGGGGGGTAGCCAAAAACATTCAGTACTTC
.	TRBJ2-5	.	TRBV28	CASRPTGQETQYF	TGTGCCAGCAGACCCACGGGGCAAGAGACCCAGTACTTC
.	TRBJ2-2	.	TRBV5-5	CASSLAGKNTGELFF	TGTGCCAGCAGCTTGGCGGGAAAGAACACCGGGGAGCTGTTTTTT
.	TRBJ1-2	.	TRBV10-3	CAISDVTGYGYTF	TGTGCCATCAGTGATGTGACGGGTTATGGCTACACCTTC
.	TRBJ1-1	.	TRBV5-1	CASRAGTMNTEAFF	TGCGCCAGCAGGGCCGGGACAATGAACACTGAAGCTTTCTTT
.	TRBJ1-4	.	TRBV5-6	CASSWRTGQGKKLFF	TGTGCCAGCAGCTGGAGGACCGGGCAAGGGAAAAAACTGTTTTTT
TRBD2	TRBJ2-5	.	TRBV28	CASSKLAAKETQYF	TGTGCCAGCAGTAAACTAGCGGCAAAAGAGACCCAGTACTTC
TRBD1	TRBJ1-2	.	TRBV27	CASSKQGGASYGYTF	TGTGCCAGCAGCAAGCAAGGGGGCGCCTCCTATGGCTACACCTTC
TRBD1	TRBJ1-1	.	TRBV6-1	CASTPDRVKAFF	TGTGCCAGCACCCCGGACAGGGTGAAAGCTTTCTTT
TRBD1	TRBJ2-6	.	TRBV18	CASSPQGAVGANVLTF	TGTGCCAGCTCACCGCAGGGGGCGGTAGGGGCCAACGTCCTGACTTTC
TRBD2	TRBJ2-1	.	TRBV6-5	CASRWGLGSLEQFF	TGTGCCAGCAGATGGGGACTAGGAAGTTTAGAGCAGTTCTTC
TRBD2	TRBJ2-3	.	TRBV5-1	CASGREVGTDTQYF	TGCGCCAGCGGTCGGGAGGTTGGCACAGATACGCAGTATTTT
.	TRBJ2-7	.	TRBV6-1	CASGLQGLRTREQYF	TGTGCCAGCGGCTTACAGGGCTTACGTACTCGGGAGCAGTACTTC
TRBD2	TRBJ2-1	.	TRBV7-3	CASSLKGLAGGLNEQFF	TGTGCCAGCAGCTTAAAGGGACTAGCGGGAGGGCTCAATGAGCAGTTCTTC
.	TRBJ1-5	.	TRBV7-2	CASSLQGRNQPQHF	TGTGCCAGCAGCTTACAAGGGAGGAATCAGCCCCAGCATTTT
.	TRBJ2-1	once	TRBV7-9	CASSPPGRGYNEQFF	TGTGCCAGCAGCCCCCCGGGGCGGGGCTACAATGAGCAGTTCTTC
.	TRBJ1-3	once	TRBV7-6	CASSLQGSGNTIYF	TGTGCCAGCAGCTTACAGGGCTCTGGAAACACCATATATTTT
TRBD1	TRBJ2-1	.	TRBV28	CASSQPMGQGANNEQFF	TGTGCCAGCAGTCAACCCATGGGACAGGGGGCTAACAATGAGCAGTTCTTC
.	TRBJ1-5	.	TRBV6-1	CASSERTGRNQPQHF	TGTGCCAGCAGTGAACGAACAGGGCGGAATCAGCCCCAGCATTTT
.	TRBJ2-2	few	TRBV7-6	CASSPHNGELFF	TGTGCCAGCAGCCCGCACAACGGGGAGCTGTTTTTT
TRBD1	TRBJ2-7	.	TRBV7-6	CASSSGTGHPYEQYF	TGTGCCAGCAGCTCCGGGACAGGACACCCCTACGAGCAGTACTTC
.	TRBJ1-1	.	TRBV7-9	CASTETLNTEAFF	TGTGCCAGTACAGAGACCCTGAACACTGAAGCTTTCTTT
.	TRBJ1-1	.	TRBV28	CASSFGVPEAFF	TGTGCCAGCAGTTTCGGGGTCCCTGAAGCTTTCTTT
.	TRBJ2-5	.	TRBV9	CASSVLGGRETQYF	TGTGCCAGCAGCGTATTAGGTGGGCGAGAGACCCAGTACTTC
.	TRBJ2-3	.	TRBV5-4	CASSLESGFWDTQYF	TGTGCCAGCAGCTTGGAGTCAGGGTTCTGGGATACGCAGTATTTT
TRBD2	TRBJ2-3	.	TRBV6-5	CASSLAGGPTDTQYF	TGTGCCAGCTCCTTAGCGGGAGGGCCAACAGATACGCAGTATTTT
.	TRBJ2-3	.	TRBV7-3	CASSSQPHTDTQYF	TGTGCCAGCAGCTCACAGCCTCACACAGATACGCAGTATTTT
TRBD2	TRBJ2-7	once	TRBV15	CATSRLTSGSFYEQYF	TGTGCCACCAGCAGACTCACTAGCGGGAGTTTTTACGAGCAGTACTTC